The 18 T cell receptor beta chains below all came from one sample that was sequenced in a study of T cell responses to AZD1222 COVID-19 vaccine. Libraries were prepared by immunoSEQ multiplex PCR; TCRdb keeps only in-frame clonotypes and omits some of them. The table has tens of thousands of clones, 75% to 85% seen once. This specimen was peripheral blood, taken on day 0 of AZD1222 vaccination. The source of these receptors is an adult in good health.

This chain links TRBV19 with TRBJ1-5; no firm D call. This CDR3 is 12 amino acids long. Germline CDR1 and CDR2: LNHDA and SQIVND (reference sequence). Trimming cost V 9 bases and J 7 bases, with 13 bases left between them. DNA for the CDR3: TGTGCCAGATCCAGGAGAGGCCAGCCCCAGCATTTT. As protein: CARSRRGQPQHF.

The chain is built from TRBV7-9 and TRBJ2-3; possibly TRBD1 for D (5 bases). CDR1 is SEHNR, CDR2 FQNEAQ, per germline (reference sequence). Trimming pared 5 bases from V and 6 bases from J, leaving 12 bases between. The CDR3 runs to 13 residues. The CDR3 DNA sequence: TGTGCCAGCAGCACGACAGTTTTCGATACGCAGTATTTT. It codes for CASSTTVFDTQYF.

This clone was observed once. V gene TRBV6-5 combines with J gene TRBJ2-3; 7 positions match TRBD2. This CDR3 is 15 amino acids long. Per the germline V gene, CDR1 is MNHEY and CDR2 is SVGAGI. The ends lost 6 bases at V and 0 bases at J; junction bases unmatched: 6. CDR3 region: CASSRSGGSTDTQYF. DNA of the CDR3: TGTGCCAGCAGCCGATCGGGGGGTAGCACAGATACGCAGTATTTT.

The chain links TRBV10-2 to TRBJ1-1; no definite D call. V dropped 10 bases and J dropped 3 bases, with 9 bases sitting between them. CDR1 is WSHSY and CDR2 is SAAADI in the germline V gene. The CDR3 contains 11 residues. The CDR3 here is CATQRHTEAFF. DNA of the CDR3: TGCGCCACCCAACGGCACACTGAAGCTTTCTTT.

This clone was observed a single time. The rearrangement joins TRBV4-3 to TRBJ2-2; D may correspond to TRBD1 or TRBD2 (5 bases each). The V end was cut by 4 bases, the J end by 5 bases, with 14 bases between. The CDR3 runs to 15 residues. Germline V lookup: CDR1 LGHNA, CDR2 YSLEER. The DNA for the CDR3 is TGCGCCAGCAGCCCAGGGAGCAGGGTGACCGGGGAGCTGTTTTTT. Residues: CASSPGSRVTGELFF.

The CDR3 nucleotides read TGTGCCAGCATAACCGGGAGCTCCTACAATGAGCAGTTCTTC. Protein product: CASITGSSYNEQFF. The chain uses TRBV6-5 and TRBJ2-1, with D possibly TRBD2 on 6 matching bases. CDR1 is MNHEY, CDR2 SVGAGI, per germline. This CDR3 is built from 14 residues. The ends were cut back, 7 bases at V and 0 bases at J, with 10 bases in the middle.

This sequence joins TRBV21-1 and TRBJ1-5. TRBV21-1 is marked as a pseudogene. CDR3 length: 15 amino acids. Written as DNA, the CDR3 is TGTGCCAGCAGCAAAGTGGGGGGGGTCCATCAGCCCCAGCATTTT. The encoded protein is CASSKVGGVHQPQHF.

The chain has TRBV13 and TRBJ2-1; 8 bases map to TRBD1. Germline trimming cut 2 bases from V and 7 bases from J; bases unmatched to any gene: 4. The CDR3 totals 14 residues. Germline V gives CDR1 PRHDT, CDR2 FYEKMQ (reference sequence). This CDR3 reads CASSLRTGRNEQFF. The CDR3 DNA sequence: TGTGCCAGCAGCTTAAGGACAGGGCGGAATGAGCAGTTCTTC.

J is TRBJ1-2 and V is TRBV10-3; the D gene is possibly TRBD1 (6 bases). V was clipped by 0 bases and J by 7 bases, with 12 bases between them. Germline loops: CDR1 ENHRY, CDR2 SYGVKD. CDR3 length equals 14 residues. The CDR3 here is CAISESAGAGGYTF. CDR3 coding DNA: TGTGCCATCAGTGAGTCGGCAGGGGCAGGTGGCTACACCTTC.

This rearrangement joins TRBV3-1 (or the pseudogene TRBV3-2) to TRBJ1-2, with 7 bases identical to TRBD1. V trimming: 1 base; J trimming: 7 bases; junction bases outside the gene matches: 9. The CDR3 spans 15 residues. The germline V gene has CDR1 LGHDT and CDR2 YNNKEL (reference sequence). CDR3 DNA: TGTGCCAGCAGCCAAGGACAGGGATTCGCGGGTGGCTACACCTTC. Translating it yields CASSQGQGFAGGYTF.

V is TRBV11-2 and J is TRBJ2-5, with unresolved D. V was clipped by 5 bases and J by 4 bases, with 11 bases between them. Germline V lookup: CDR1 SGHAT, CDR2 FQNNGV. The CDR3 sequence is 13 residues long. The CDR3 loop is CASSPQGIETQYF. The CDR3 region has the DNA TGTGCCAGCAGCCCCCAAGGCATAGAGACCCAGTACTTC.

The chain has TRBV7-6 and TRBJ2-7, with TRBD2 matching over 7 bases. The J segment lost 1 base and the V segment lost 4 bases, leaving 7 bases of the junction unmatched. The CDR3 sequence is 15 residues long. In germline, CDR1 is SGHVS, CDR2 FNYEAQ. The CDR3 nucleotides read TGTGCCAGCAGCTCCCGCCCGGGGGGTTCCTACGAGCAGTACTTC. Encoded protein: CASSSRPGGSYEQYF.

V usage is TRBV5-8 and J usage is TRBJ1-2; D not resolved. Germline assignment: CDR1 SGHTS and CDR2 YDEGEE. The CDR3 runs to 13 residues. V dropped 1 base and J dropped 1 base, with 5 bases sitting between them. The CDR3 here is CASSLNYNYGYTF. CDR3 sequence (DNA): TGTGCCAGCAGCTTGAATTATAACTATGGCTACACCTTC.

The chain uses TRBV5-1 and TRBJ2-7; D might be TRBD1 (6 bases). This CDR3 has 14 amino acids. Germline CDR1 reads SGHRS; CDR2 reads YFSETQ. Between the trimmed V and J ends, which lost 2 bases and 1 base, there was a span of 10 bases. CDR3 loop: CASSLQGPSYEQYF. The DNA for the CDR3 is TGCGCCAGCAGCTTACAGGGTCCGTCCTACGAGCAGTACTTC.

The CDR3: CASSFWGQINTEAFF. The DNA for the CDR3 is TGTGCCAGCAGTTTTTGGGGACAGATAAACACTGAAGCTTTCTTT. This sequence joins TRBV28 and TRBJ1-1, with TRBD1 matching 7 bases. This CDR3 has 15 residues. V lost 3 bases to trimming and J lost 2 bases; unmatched junction nucleotides: 6. Germline V CDR1 and CDR2: MDHEN, SYDVKM.

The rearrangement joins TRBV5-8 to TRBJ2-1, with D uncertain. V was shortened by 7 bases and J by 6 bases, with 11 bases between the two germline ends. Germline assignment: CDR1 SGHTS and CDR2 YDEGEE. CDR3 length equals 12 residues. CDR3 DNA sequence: TGTGCCAGCGGCAATAGGGTCAATGAGCAGTTCTTC. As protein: CASGNRVNEQFF.

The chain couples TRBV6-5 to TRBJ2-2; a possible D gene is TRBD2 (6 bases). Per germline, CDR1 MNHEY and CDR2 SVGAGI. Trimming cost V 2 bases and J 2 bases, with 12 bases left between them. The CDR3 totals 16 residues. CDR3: CASSYGRRGNTGELFF. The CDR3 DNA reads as TGTGCCAGCAGTTACGGTAGGAGGGGCAACACCGGGGAGCTGTTTTTT.

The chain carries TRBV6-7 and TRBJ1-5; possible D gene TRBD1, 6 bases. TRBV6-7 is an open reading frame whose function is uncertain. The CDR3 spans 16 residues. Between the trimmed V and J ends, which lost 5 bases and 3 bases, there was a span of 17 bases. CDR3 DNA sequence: TGTGCCAGCAGTCACCCACGGGACACCTACAATCAGCCCCAGCATTTT. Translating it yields CASSHPRDTYNQPQHF.